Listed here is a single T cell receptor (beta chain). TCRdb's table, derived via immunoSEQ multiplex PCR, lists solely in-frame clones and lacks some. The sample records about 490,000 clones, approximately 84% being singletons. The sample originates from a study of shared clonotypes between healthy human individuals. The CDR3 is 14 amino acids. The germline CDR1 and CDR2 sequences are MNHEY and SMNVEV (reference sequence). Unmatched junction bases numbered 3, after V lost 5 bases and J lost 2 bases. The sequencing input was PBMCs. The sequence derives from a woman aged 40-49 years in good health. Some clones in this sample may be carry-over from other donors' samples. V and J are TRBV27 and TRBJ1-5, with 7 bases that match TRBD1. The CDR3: CASSDTGGNQPQHF. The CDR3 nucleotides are TGTGCCAGCAGTGACACAGGGGGCAATCAGCCCCAGCATTTT.